The clone carrying this TCR beta chain has more than one count but fewer than ten. What it binds is unknown. This sample is drawn from a study of molecular identifiers for immune sequencing clone quantification. MiXCR, run by TCRdb on the PCR reads, gives a single entry per CDR3 protein. The table lists under 650,000 distinct CDR3 sequences, nearly 20% of them singletons. This CDR3 is built from 14 residues. J gave up 2 bases and V 5 bases, and 4 bases lay outside the gene matches. Per germline, CDR1 LNHDA and CDR2 SQIVND (reference sequence). The study, taken as a whole, reports: Among effectors, clones above 20 RNA copies held over 97% of molecules; among naive cells, under 1%.

The genes are TRBV19 and TRBJ1-1; 8 bases fit TRBD1. This TCR was sampled from a human donor in good health. Some libraries in this study had Jurkat cell RNA spiked in. The sequenced sample was naive CD8+ T cells from blood, with Jurkat cell RNA spiked in. As to subset: FACS-sorted CD8+CD4-CCR7+CD45RA+ naive T cells. Here the CDR3 DNA reads TGTGCCAGTAGTCAACAGGGGGGAAACACTGAAGCTTTCTTT. Amino acid sequence: CASSQQGGNTEAFF.